Listed below are T cell receptor beta chains from one sample, sequenced in a study of blood T cell repertoires in COVID-19. Using immunoSEQ multiplex PCR, the repertoire was profiled, and TCRdb retains in-frame clones only, with some absent. The repertoire holds 50,000 to 70,000 clones, 65% to 80% seen once, with approximately 3.5% in the top ten. The sample was peripheral blood. The receptors shown here come from a man aged 55-75 years with acute or convalescent COVID-19. Both conserved end residues are part of each CDR3.

v_gene	j_gene	CDR3aa
TRBV10-3	TRBJ2-1	CAISISSGSNEQFF
TRBV28	TRBJ2-1	CASSLGQAGLYNEQFF
TRBV28	TRBJ1-2	CASSSLEPQGNYGYTF
TRBV5-4	TRBJ2-1	CASRSGTSGTNEQFF
TRBV5-1	TRBJ1-4	CASSLGGGEKLFF
TRBV28	TRBJ1-1	CASSLPRTEAFF
TRBV11-2	TRBJ2-1	CASSPRQGNNEQFF
TRBV7-6	TRBJ2-3	CASSPSRKAGVADTQYF
TRBV28	TRBJ1-4	CASSPGTGGEKLFF
TRBV7-9	TRBJ1-1	CASSRGLNTEAFF
TRBV3-1/TRBV3-2	TRBJ1-5	CASSPEGQGGNQPQHF
TRBV3-1/TRBV3-2	TRBJ1-6	CASSQDSDSGSPLHF
TRBV19	TRBJ2-7	CASSSGTGGGYEQYF
TRBV6-5	TRBJ2-5	CASRDTGGDETQYF
TRBV18	TRBJ1-4	CASSPLGQGGEKLFF
TRBV2	TRBJ2-5	CASSAQGTSSETQYF
TRBV3-1/TRBV3-2	TRBJ1-3	CASSQAGTAGNTIYF
TRBV11-2	TRBJ1-1	CASSFGGKTFF
TRBV28	TRBJ1-1	CASSLKVGTGRGAFF
TRBV5-1	TRBJ2-7	CASSHSSQAISYEQYF
TRBV24-1	TRBJ2-5	CATSDSGTGLAPSETQYF
TRBV28	TRBJ2-1	CASSLRTGARNEQFF
TRBV7-9	TRBJ1-2	CASSLMDRPLNGYTF
TRBV7-6	TRBJ2-3	CASSSGSGDTQYF
TRBV28	TRBJ2-3	CASTHRDSTDTQYF